Listed below are T cell receptor beta chains from one sample, sequenced in a study of PD-1 blockade in mismatch repair-deficient tumors. Data came from immunoSEQ multiplex PCR; TCRdb stores just in-frame clones and leaves some out. The table includes 40,000 to 60,000 clones, roughly 82% detected once. The sequencing used PBMCs, collected before pembrolizumab treatment. The source of these receptors is an adult with mismatch repair-deficient cancer. Each CDR3 is given with its conserved first and last residue.

V gene: TRBV5-1
J gene: TRBJ2-3
CDR3 protein: CASSLGPGTSTDTQYF

V gene: TRBV10-3
J gene: TRBJ1-2
CDR3 protein: CAISAKSREDRDYGYTF

V gene: TRBV5-4
J gene: TRBJ2-7
CDR3 protein: CASSPGLAGFSYEQYF

V gene: TRBV9
J gene: TRBJ2-1
CDR3 protein: CASSFTSYPYNEQFF

V gene: TRBV6-5
J gene: TRBJ1-2
CDR3 protein: CASSPVDPNYGYTF

V gene: TRBV9
J gene: TRBJ2-1
CDR3 protein: CASSVNGNSYNEQFF

V gene: TRBV28
J gene: TRBJ1-1
CDR3 protein: CASRWGTEAFF

V gene: TRBV7-9
J gene: TRBJ2-7
CDR3 protein: CASSLILTGGSYEQYF

V gene: TRBV27
J gene: TRBJ2-5
CDR3 protein: CASSFGPTSGQETQYF

V gene: TRBV7-2
J gene: TRBJ1-2
CDR3 protein: CASRAGPLRGYTF

V gene: TRBV4-3
J gene: TRBJ2-7
CDR3 protein: CASSQGVGVYEQYF

V gene: TRBV5-5
J gene: TRBJ1-1
CDR3 protein: CASSLRFKGDTEAFF

V gene: TRBV6-5
J gene: TRBJ2-2
CDR3 protein: CASSSWQSGITGELFF

V gene: TRBV2
J gene: TRBJ2-3
CDR3 protein: CASGRGGTDTQYF

V gene: TRBV6-1
J gene: TRBJ1-2
CDR3 protein: CASSELGRNYGYTF

V gene: TRBV7-9
J gene: TRBJ1-1
CDR3 protein: CASSLTGTEAFF

V gene: TRBV30
J gene: TRBJ2-1
CDR3 protein: CAWSYGTNNEQFF

V gene: TRBV7-6
J gene: TRBJ2-1
CDR3 protein: CASSLAEGSGSQFF

V gene: TRBV11-2
J gene: TRBJ2-5
CDR3 protein: CASSAQRQETQYF

V gene: TRBV10-3
J gene: TRBJ2-3
CDR3 protein: CAIRGDSQPPDTQYF

V gene: TRBV29-1
J gene: TRBJ1-5
CDR3 protein: CSVVGGGNQPQHF

V gene: TRBV19
J gene: TRBJ1-4
CDR3 protein: CASSMTGALEKLFF

V gene: TRBV6-5
J gene: TRBJ1-3
CDR3 protein: CASTQGARGNTIYF

V gene: TRBV18
J gene: TRBJ2-7
CDR3 protein: CASSEFSSGGNEQYF

V gene: TRBV2
J gene: TRBJ2-3
CDR3 protein: CASTGTSGETSTDTQYF

V gene: TRBV11-1
J gene: TRBJ2-1
CDR3 protein: CASRLAGGANEQFF

V gene: TRBV7-8
J gene: TRBJ2-3
CDR3 protein: CASSLSAGAPGTQYF

V gene: TRBV7-8
J gene: TRBJ2-1
CDR3 protein: CASSLDGLENEQFF

V gene: TRBV2
J gene: TRBJ1-4
CDR3 protein: CASSLPRQGRKLFF

V gene: TRBV7-2
J gene: TRBJ1-2
CDR3 protein: CASSLNPTPTGNYGYTF

V gene: TRBV19
J gene: TRBJ1-1
CDR3 protein: CASSGLGYLGVSPEAFF